This T cell receptor beta chain was sequenced for a study of T cell repertoires in cytomegalovirus infection. Study-level information: Epitope selection comprised recently identified HLA-C-restricted CMV epitopes and well-studied HLA-B-restricted CMV epitopes. In public TCR beta signatures, there were indications of both CMV infection and matching HLA type.

TCRdb redid the calling of the reads with MiXCR, one entry per CDR3 protein. The table shows around 300,000 distinct CDR3 sequences, with around 25% occurring only once. Germline V gene sequence: CDR1 LNHDA, CDR2 SQIVND (reference sequence). This CDR3 spans 15 amino acids. V was pared by 7 bases and J by 1 base, with 7 bases of the junction left unmatched. Notes on the study in general: Based on cumulative public TCR beta family frequency, carriers of CMV plus the relevant HLA were identified. The ex vivo response was dominated by HLA-C-restricted CMV-specific TCR beta clonotypes.

As regards this clonotype: Its specificity is unknown.

Sequencing used cultured PBMCs, obtained from culture after CMV antigen stimulation. The J gene is TRBJ2-3, the V gene TRBV19; 8 nucleotides align to TRBD1. This TCR derives from a human donor in good health (CMV status not recorded). Some clones in this sample may be carry-over from other donors' samples. CDR3 sequence: CASTKAGQGTDTQYF. The CDR3 DNA reads TGTGCCAGTACGAAGGCGGGACAGGGCACAGATACGCAGTATTTT.